This is a list of T cell receptor beta chains from one sample in a study of T cell changes during pregnancy in multiple sclerosis. Libraries were prepared by immunoSEQ multiplex PCR; TCRdb keeps only in-frame clonotypes and omits some of them. This table has around 100,000 clones, 92% appearing once. The material sequenced was peripheral blood, taken after pregnancy. Receptors were obtained from a female donor with multiple sclerosis, enrolled in a pregnancy study. CDR3s include the opening cysteine and the closing phenylalanine or tryptophan. The order of the fields is D gene, clone size, J gene, CDR3 length, V gene, CDR3 DNA, CDR3 protein. The D gene is left open where the match is weak. Where a row states a size, it is once, few, many or the class of an expanded clone; other rows omit it.

TRBD1 - TRBJ1-2 17 TRBV4-1 TGCGCCAGCAGCCAAGATCGGGGGACAGGGGGCGCGGGTGGCTACACCTTC CASSQDRGTGGAGGYTF
- - TRBJ1-2 18 TRBV11-2 TGTGCCAGCAGCTTAGGGGGCAGGGGAAAATCATTGAGCTATGGCTACACCTTC CASSLGGRGKSLSYGYTF
- - TRBJ2-5 16 TRBV15 TGTGCCACCAGCACAGTCTACGGACAGTACCAAGAGACCCAGTACTTC CATSTVYGQYQETQYF
- - TRBJ1-1 15 TRBV14 TGTGCCAGCAGCCAAGATTTCGCCCCCGGGGCTGAAGCTTTCTTT CASSQDFAPGAEAFF
- - TRBJ2-2 16 TRBV10-1 TGCGCCAGCAGGGCGGGGCGCGGGGCGGGCACCGGGGAGCTGTTTTTT CASRAGRGAGTGELFF
TRBD1 - TRBJ2-2 18 TRBV28 TGTGCCAGCACCCCCGGACAGGGCAGGGGGGCCTTGGGCGGGGAGCTGTTTTTT CASTPGQGRGALGGELFF
TRBD1 few TRBJ2-5 18 TRBV19 TGTGCCAGTAGTATGGACGGTGTATCAGGGACAGGGAAAGAGACCCAGTACTTC CASSMDGVSGTGKETQYF
- - TRBJ2-7 14 TRBV7-3 TGTGCCAGCAGCTTATCGGAGGGGTCCTACGAGCAGTACTTC CASSLSEGSYEQYF
- - TRBJ1-1 13 TRBV19 TGTGCCAGTAGTATCTCAGGGTCCACTGAAGCTTTCTTT CASSISGSTEAFF
- - TRBJ1-2 18 TRBV11-3 TGTGCCAGCAGCTTAGGGGAGGTGGTAGTTGTCGACGGACGGGGCTACACCTTC CASSLGEVVVVDGRGYTF
- - TRBJ1-2 12 TRBV2 TGTGCCAGCAGTGGGGGCAACTATGGCTACACCTTC CASSGGNYGYTF
- - TRBJ1-1 14 TRBV27 TGTGCCAGCAGTTCCCGACAGAAGAACACTGAAGCTTTCTTT CASSSRQKNTEAFF
- - TRBJ1-1 15 TRBV6-6 TGTGCCAGCAGAACTCCCGGGTCGGAGAGGGCTGAAGCTTTCTTT CASRTPGSERAEAFF
TRBD2 - TRBJ2-5 18 TRBV4-2 TGTGCCAGCAGCCAAAAGCTTCCCCTAGCGGGAGGAGGAGAGACCCAGTACTTC CASSQKLPLAGGGETQYF
TRBD2 - TRBJ2-5 15 TRBV9 TGTGCCAGCAGCTTGCGGGGGGCCCTCCAAGAGACCCAGTACTTC CASSLRGALQETQYF
- - TRBJ1-2 15 TRBV9 TGTGCCAGCAGCGTAGGTGGACAGAGTAACTATGGCTACACCTTC CASSVGGQSNYGYTF
- - TRBJ1-3 17 TRBV4-1 TGCGCCAGCAGCCCGTTGCGGGGGGCAGCTTCTGGAAACACCATATATTTT CASSPLRGAASGNTIYF
- once TRBJ1-6 14 TRBV4-3 TGCGCCAGCAGCCAATTAGAGTTCAATTCACCCCTCCACTTT CASSQLEFNSPLHF
TRBD1 - TRBJ2-7 13 TRBV19 TGTGCCAGTAGTGCCGACAGGGGCGACGAGCAGTACTTC CASSADRGDEQYF
TRBD1 - TRBJ2-1 15 TRBV18 TGTGCCAGCTCACCGGCCGGGACAGGGGCCAATGAGCAGTTCTTC CASSPAGTGANEQFF
- - TRBJ2-1 16 TRBV7-6 TGTGCCAGCAGCTCGGAGCCGGGGAGCACCTACAATGAGCAGTTCTTC CASSSEPGSTYNEQFF
TRBD1 - TRBJ1-3 16 TRBV2 TGTGCCAGCACCCTGGACAGGGGAAGCTCTGGAAACACCATATATTTT CASTLDRGSSGNTIYF
- - TRBJ2-3 16 TRBV7-6 TGTGCCAGCAGCTTAGCCCTGGTGAGGGACACAGATACGCAGTATTTT CASSLALVRDTDTQYF
TRBD1 - TRBJ1-5 17 TRBV19 TGTGCCAGTAGTATACCCCTCCGGGACAGGGGGTATCAGCCCCAGCATTTT CASSIPLRDRGYQPQHF
TRBD2 - TRBJ2-1 15 TRBV7-9 TGTGCCAGCAGCCCCTCACTAGCGGATTACAATGAGCAGTTCTTC CASSPSLADYNEQFF
TRBD1 - TRBJ1-2 16 TRBV4-3 TGCGCCAGCAGCCAAGATTCGGGACAGGGGGCGTATGGCTACACCTTC CASSQDSGQGAYGYTF
- - TRBJ2-2 16 TRBV12-5 TGTGCTAGTGGCCGATTTCCGGGACATATCACCGGGGAGCTGTTTTTT CASGRFPGHITGELFF
- few TRBJ2-2 14 TRBV21-1 TGTGCCGCCGGGGGACTAGCCATCGCCGGGGAGCTGTTTTTT CAAGGLAIAGELFF
TRBD2 - TRBJ2-7 15 TRBV7-2 TGTGCCAGCAGCTTACTAGCGGGGGGCCCCTACGAGCAGTACTTC CASSLLAGGPYEQYF
- - TRBJ2-1 15 TRBV6-5 TGTGCCAGCAGCCCCTCCCCGCGGGGCTACAATGAGCAGTTCTTC CASSPSPRGYNEQFF
TRBD2 once TRBJ2-7 16 TRBV7-9 TGTGCCAGCAGCTTAGCCCCTAGCGGGTTCCCGAACGAGCAGTACTTC CASSLAPSGFPNEQYF
- - TRBJ2-2 15 TRBV6-5 TGTGCCAGCACAACCGGTGGGGCGGGGTACGGGGAGCTGTTTTTT CASTTGGAGYGELFF
TRBD2 - TRBJ2-7 17 TRBV4-3 TGCGCCAGCAGCCAAGAGGCCCCAGCGGGGGGTGACTACGAGCAGTACTTC CASSQEAPAGGDYEQYF
- - TRBJ1-5 16 TRBV27 TGTGCCAGCAGCTTCAGACGTTCCCTCGAGGGTCAGCCCCAGCATTTT CASSFRRSLEGQPQHF
TRBD1 - TRBJ1-4 15 TRBV2 TGTGCCAGCAGTGAAACCCGCAACAGGGGGCAGAAACTGTTTTTT CASSETRNRGQKLFF
TRBD1 - TRBJ1-2 18 TRBV10-3 TGTGCCATCAGTGGAGATGGGACAGGGGGCGTTTTGCCCTATGGCTACACCTTC CAISGDGTGGVLPYGYTF
TRBD2 - TRBJ2-7 13 TRBV11-3 TGTGCCAGCAGTTCCGGACTAGCGGGGGAGCAGTACTTC CASSSGLAGEQYF
- - TRBJ2-5 14 TRBV11-2 TGTGCCAGCAGCTTCCGACTCTTCCAAGAGACCCAGTACTTC CASSFRLFQETQYF
- - TRBJ2-7 14 TRBV19 TGTGCCAGTAGTATAGGGGCAGACCTCTACGAGCAGTACTTC CASSIGADLYEQYF
TRBD1 - TRBJ2-4 14 TRBV5-4 TGTGCCAGCAGCCGGGGACAGGCCAAAAACATTCAGTACTTC CASSRGQAKNIQYF
- once TRBJ2-4 11 TRBV20-1 TGCAGTGCGATCCAGAAAGACATTCAGTACTTC CSAIQKDIQYF
- - TRBJ2-7 14 TRBV19 TGTGCCAGTAGTATAGTGAACAGTCCCTACGAGCAGTACTTC CASSIVNSPYEQYF
TRBD1 - TRBJ1-2 14 TRBV10-3 TGTGCCATCAGGGGACAGATCGTGGGCTATGGCTACACCTTC CAIRGQIVGYGYTF
TRBD2 - TRBJ2-7 17 TRBV25-1 TGTGCCAGCAGTGGGATTTCACTAGCGGGGGGGCAGTACGAGCAGTACTTC CASSGISLAGGQYEQYF
- - TRBJ2-1 16 TRBV5-1 TGCGCCAGCAGCTTGTCGGGGTCCAGCTCCTACAATGAGCAGTTCTTC CASSLSGSSSYNEQFF